Presented here are 19 T cell receptor beta chains from one specimen sequenced in a study of graft-versus-host responses after intestinal transplantation. Data came from immunoSEQ multiplex PCR; TCRdb stores just in-frame clones and leaves some out. The repertoire includes 84,000 or so clones, roughly 87% of them detected once, and around 7.8% sits in the top ten. No antigen has been identified for these receptors. The material sequenced was unstimulated CD8+ T cells sorted from spleen or lymph node cells, taken before transplant. These receptors were collected from a human donor who was the organ donor for an intestinal transplant.

This chain links TRBV27 with TRBJ1-2, with D unclear. V lost 8 bases and J 7 bases, leaving 17 bases between the germline ends. Looked up from germline, CDR1 is MNHEY and CDR2 is SMNVEV (reference sequence). There are 13 residues in the CDR3. The CDR3 DNA follows: TGTGCCAGCGGCGTCTCAGAACGGGGTGGCTACACCTTC. Its protein is CASGVSERGGYTF.

The sample holds one count of this clone. The chain uses TRBV18 and TRBJ2-7; the D gene is possibly TRBD2 (6 bases). Germline CDR1 is KGHSH and CDR2 is LQKENI. The ends were cut back, 3 bases at V and 4 bases at J, with 13 bases in the middle. The CDR3 spans 14 residues. The CDR3 nucleotides read TGTGCCAGCTCACCTCGAAGGGCGGGGTACGAGCAGTACTTC. The encoded protein is CASSPRRAGYEQYF.

The chain combines TRBV7-6 with TRBJ2-7; D is ambiguous. The V gene's germline CDR1 is SGHVS and CDR2 FNYEAQ. This CDR3 contains 13 residues. Trimming pared 3 bases from V and 5 bases from J, leaving 11 bases between. CDR3 DNA: TGTGCCAGCAGCTTCAGCCCTCGCCACGAGCAGTACTTC. It encodes CASSFSPRHEQYF.

The chain employs TRBV5-1 and TRBJ2-1; D is unresolved. The CDR3 loop spans 11 amino acids. Trimming took off 0 bases at V and 10 bases at J, with 5 bases between the two ends. The germline gives CDR1 SGHRS, CDR2 YFSETQ. CDR3 amino acids: CASSLDSEQFF. For the CDR3, the DNA is TGCGCCAGCAGCTTGGATTCGGAGCAGTTCTTC.

This clone was observed a single time. The J gene is TRBJ2-3, the V gene TRBV13; 14 bases match TRBD2. Germline V lookup: CDR1 PRHDT, CDR2 FYEKMQ (reference sequence). The CDR3 is 17 residues long. Trimming at V came to 4 bases and at J to 5 bases, leaving 8 bases not matched to a gene. This chain's CDR3 is CASSSVSGLAGEDTQYF. As DNA, the CDR3 is TGTGCCAGCAGCTCAGTATCGGGACTAGCGGGGGAAGATACGCAGTATTTT.

The chain is built from TRBV30 and TRBJ2-3; D tentatively reads TRBD1 or TRBD2 (5 bases each). CDR1 is GTSNPN, CDR2 SVGIG, per germline (reference sequence). The CDR3 spans 18 residues. The germline V and J ends were trimmed by 3 bases and 4 bases, with 26 bases remaining between them. The chain's CDR3 is CAWRDRPTGTNRPDTQYF. For the CDR3, the DNA is TGTGCCTGGAGGGACCGACCGACCGGGACCAACCGACCAGATACGCAGTATTTT. The variable domain in full, completed from reference TRBV30 and TRBJ2-3, reads SQTIHQWPATLVQPVGSPLSLECTVEGTSNPNLYWYRQAAGRGLQLLFYSVGIGQISSEVPQNLSASRPQDRQFILSSKKLLLSDSGFYLCAWRDRPTGTNRPDTQYFGPGTRLTVL.

The J gene is TRBJ2-2, the V gene TRBV7-3; no reliable D call. V was cut by 7 bases and J by 3 bases, with 3 bases left in between. CDR3 length: 11 residues. Germline values: CDR1 SGHTA, CDR2 FQGTGA. CDR3 in amino acids: CASTDTGELFF. The CDR3 DNA sequence: TGTGCCAGCACCGACACCGGGGAGCTGTTTTTT.

This clone has a handful of counts. The chain employs TRBV11-3 and TRBJ2-7; tentatively, D is TRBD1 or TRBD2 (6 bases each). Germline V gene data show CDR1 as SGHNT and CDR2 as YENEEA. The V gene lost 0 bases and the J gene lost 3 bases, with 9 bases spanning the gap. The CDR3 contains 14 residues. The CDR3 sequence: CASSLEGGNYEQYF. CDR3 coding DNA: TGTGCCAGCAGCTTAGAAGGGGGGAACTACGAGCAGTACTTC. The full variable domain, its missing parts supplied by reference TRBV11-3 and TRBJ2-7, is EAGVVQSPRYKIIEKKQPVAFWCNPISGHNTLYWYLQNLGQGPELLIRYENEEAVDDSQLPKDRFSAERLKGVDSTLKIQPAELGDSAVYLCASSLEGGNYEQYFGPGTRLTVT.

The count of this clone is one. The rearrangement links TRBV27 to TRBJ1-2, with no clear D. The CDR3 consists of 15 residues. The germline V gene has CDR1 MNHEY and CDR2 SMNVEV (reference sequence). The V gene lost 2 bases and the J gene lost 2 bases, with 12 bases spanning the gap. Here the CDR3 DNA reads TGTGCCAGCAGTTTAATGGCAGTATCGAACTATGGCTACACCTTC. It yields the protein CASSLMAVSNYGYTF.

The chain employs TRBV9 and TRBJ2-7, with a tentative D call TRBD1 (5 bases). Deletions cut 0 bases from V and 2 bases from J, with 9 bases between. This CDR3 has 14 residues. CDR1 is SGDLS, CDR2 YYNGEE, per germline. CDR3 loop: CASSVGTGPYEQYF. The CDR3 region has the DNA TGTGCCAGCAGCGTAGGTACAGGCCCCTACGAGCAGTACTTC.

This clone was picked up one time. V and J are TRBV4-2 and TRBJ1-2, with 9 positions matching TRBD1. This CDR3 has 17 amino acids. Germline V lookup: CDR1 LGHNA, CDR2 YNFKEQ. With V trimmed by 0 bases and J by 4 bases, 9 bases remained unmatched. CDR3 loop: CASSQESGTGWGYGYTF. The CDR3 DNA is TGTGCCAGCAGCCAAGAGTCGGGGACAGGGTGGGGCTATGGCTACACCTTC.

The J gene is TRBJ1-2, the V gene TRBV7-3, with 8 bases fitting TRBD1. CDR1 and CDR2 (germline): SGHTA, FQGTGA. J gave up 3 bases and V 5 bases, and 5 bases lay outside the gene matches. The CDR3 is made up of 14 amino acids. The CDR3 reads CASSLAGGHYGYTF. The DNA of the CDR3 is TGTGCCAGCAGCCTGGCAGGGGGCCACTATGGCTACACCTTC.

The CDR3 region is CSVEGTDNLYTDTQYF. DNA for the CDR3: TGCAGCGTTGAAGGGACCGACAACCTCTACACAGATACGCAGTATTTT. The chain is built from TRBV29-1 and TRBJ2-3; D is unresolved. Germline values: CDR1 SQVTM, CDR2 ANQGSEA. CDR3 length: 16 amino acids. V was shortened by 1 base and J by 2 bases, with 16 bases between the two germline ends.

The rearrangement uses TRBV1 and TRBJ1-5. TRBV1 is listed as a pseudogene. The CDR3 covers 12 residues. CDR3: CTSRRANQPQHF. The CDR3 nucleotides are TGCACCAGCAGACGGGCAAATCAGCCCCAGCATTTT.

Only one count was recorded for this clone. The chain links TRBV6-1 to TRBJ1-1; D ambiguous. The ends were cut back, 7 bases at V and 7 bases at J, with 7 bases in the middle. Germline CDR1 is MNHNS and CDR2 is SASEGT. This CDR3 spans 10 amino acids. The CDR3 bases are TGTGCCAGCAAGGAGGTTGAAGCTTTCTTT. Translated, it gives CASKEVEAFF.

The chain recombines TRBV2 with TRBJ2-7, with TRBD2 matching over 8 bases. J gave up 3 bases and V 7 bases, and 11 bases lay outside the gene matches. Germline CDR1 reads SNHLY; CDR2 reads FYNNEI. CDR3 size: 15 residues. The CDR3 coding sequence is TGTGCCAGCAATAATTTGCGGGAGGACATCTACGAGCAGTACTTC. Amino acid sequence: CASNNLREDIYEQYF.

The chain is built from TRBV7-2 and TRBJ2-7; a possible D gene is TRBD2 (5 bases). Germline V lookup: CDR1 SGHTA, CDR2 FQGNSA. The CDR3 extends over 12 amino acids. V was shortened by 5 bases and J by 7 bases, with 12 bases between the two germline ends. CDR3 region: CASSLLPGEQYF. In DNA form, the CDR3 reads TGTGCCAGCAGCCTATTACCGGGAGAGCAGTACTTC.

This chain joins TRBV14 and TRBJ1-1; 7 bases agree with TRBD1. Trimming cost V 4 bases and J 5 bases; bases outside gene matches: 1. Per germline, CDR1 SGHDN and CDR2 FVKESK. The CDR3 consists of 12 residues. CDR3 sequence (DNA): TGTGCCAGCAGCCCACAGGGGACTGAAGCTTTCTTT. The encoded protein is CASSPQGTEAFF.

J is TRBJ1-1 and V is TRBV14, with D perhaps matching TRBD1 (6 bases). This CDR3 has 16 residues. Between the trimmed V and J ends, which lost 2 bases and 0 bases, there was a span of 13 bases. The germline V gene encodes CDR1 SGHDN and CDR2 FVKESK. CDR3 bases: TGTGCCAGCAGCCAAAGTCCGGGACAAATGAACACTGAAGCTTTCTTT. As protein: CASSQSPGQMNTEAFF.